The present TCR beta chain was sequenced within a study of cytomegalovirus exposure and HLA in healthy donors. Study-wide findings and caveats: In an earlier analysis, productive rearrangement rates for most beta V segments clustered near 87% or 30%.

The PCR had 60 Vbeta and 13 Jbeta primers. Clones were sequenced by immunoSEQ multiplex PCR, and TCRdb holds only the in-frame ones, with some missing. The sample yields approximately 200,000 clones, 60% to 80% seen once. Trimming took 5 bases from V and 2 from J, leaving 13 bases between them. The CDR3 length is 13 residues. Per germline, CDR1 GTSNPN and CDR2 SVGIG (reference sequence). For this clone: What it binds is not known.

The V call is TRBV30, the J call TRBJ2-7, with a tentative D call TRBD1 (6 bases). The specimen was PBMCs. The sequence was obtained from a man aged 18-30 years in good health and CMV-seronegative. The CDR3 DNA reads TGTGCCTGGCGCCGGGACAAGGCCTACGAGCAGTACTTC. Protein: CAWRRDKAYEQYF.